Described below is a single T cell receptor beta chain sequence and its context. Its recognized antigen is unknown. Per-base quality was not reported, and no clone a single base away is much larger than it. V is pruned by 1 base and J by 7 bases, leaving 5 bases of the junction without a gene match. Looking up the germline V gene yields CDR1 MNHNS and CDR2 SASEGT. The cysteine opens and the phenylalanine closes a CDR3 of 14 amino acids. Only CDR3 DNA is held: 42 bases, read in frame from base 1. These data are taken from a study of PD-L1 blockade in urothelial cancer (dated by TCRdb to 2015 to 2018). For the study in its entirety: Every patient began therapy at some point between 2013 and 2015 and was given atezolizumab 1,200 mg intravenously every 3 weeks. Durable clinical benefit was achieved by nine patients and was not achieved by 20 patients. Durable clinical benefit was defined as progression-free survival longer than 6 months, and TCR features were also tested against progression-free and overall survival. Pretreatment blood TCR-seq was available for twenty-nine patients, at least one posttreatment blood collection was obtained for some 25 patients, and tumor TCR-seq was available for some 25 patients. Blood samples gave a median of roughly 150,000 T cells and tens of thousands of unique TCRs, with a median clonality of around 0.08. An ECOG performance status of 0 or 1 was recorded for the patients, and 0 to 3 prior chemotherapy regimens had been received by the patients. In the same patients, pretreatment tumors underwent whole exome sequencing and RNA sequencing in addition to TCR sequencing. Blood samples were analyzed at two time points: 3 weeks after treatment start (second dose) and 6 weeks after treatment start. Pretreatment tumor samples, along with matched peripheral blood collected serially before and after atezolizumab treatment, underwent TCR sequencing. The study, an exploratory multi-omic analysis, examined somatic, immune and clinical correlates of response to PD-L1 blockade with atezolizumab in urothelial cancer. About 85% of the roughly 29 patients were males with bladder-origin urothelial cancer, and about 65% of the roughly 29 reported a prior smoking history.

The investigation overall reported the following: A pretreatment peripheral blood TCR clonality below the median was linked to improved progression-free and overall survival. Small sample size (n ≈ 28) and many exploratory analyses mean the results are intended to be hypothesis-generating. Patients with durable benefit showed greater expansion of tumor-associated TCR clones in peripheral blood 3 weeks after starting treatment (n ≈ 21, p = 0.022).

The sample's time point label, in plain terms: pretreatment peripheral blood. A total of roughly 30 patients with locally advanced or metastatic urothelial carcinoma, treated at Memorial Sloan Kettering on a trial protocol, made up the cohort. Peripheral blood mononuclear cells were collected pretreatment and during treatment, with between 1 and 8 total time points per patient. The Qiagen DNeasy Blood extraction kit was used to purify genomic DNA from total PBMCs and from tumor samples. PBMCs were collected pretreatment and during treatment, and were isolated and stored as previously described. Each PCR received spiked-in synthetic TCR analog templates so that absolute template abundance could be estimated from read counts. The immunoSEQ assay used bias-controlled V and J gene primers to amplify TCRbeta CDR3 regions from genomic DNA. Rearranged TCRbeta segments were sequenced at approximately 20X coverage. The published analysis was carried out like this. Clustering was used to correct sequencing errors, and CDR3s were annotated against IMGT to assign V, D and J genes. Out-of-frame and stop-codon sequences were excluded, and only productive TCRbeta rearrangements were used in downstream analyses. To compute clonality, Shannon entropy was normalized by the log of the number of unique productive sequences and then subtracted from one. Clones differing between time points or between blood and tumor were identified by Fisher's exact test with Benjamini-Hochberg correction at adjusted p below 0.01. TCRdb re-hosts the immuneACCESS table, in-frame sequences only. Its copies lack some clones; in the studies checked, an unresolved V gene accounts for under half of them, and the cause for the rest is not known. V and J calls and clone size are given by that table; D and trimming were obtained from the DNA. The sample table records around 68,000 clones; more than 80% of these occur just once. The ten largest clones add up to over 1.5% of the sample.

Recombination joined TRBV6-1 with TRBJ1-1, with 8 middle bases fitting TRBD1. The origin of this receptor is a man between 65 and 85 years old with urothelial cancer. The source material was PBMCs, sampled around atezolizumab (anti-PD-L1) treatment. The nucleotide sequence reads TGTGCCAGCAGTGAAGGCCAGGGGGCGAGTGAAGCTTTCTTT. This is translated as CASSEGQGASEAFF.